The present T cell receptor delta chain was sequenced within a study of Vγ9Vδ2 T cells in congenital toxoplasmosis (dated by TCRdb to about 2021). Some background on the complete study: To diagnose congenital toxoplasmosis, IgG, IgM and IgA serology, Western blot and an in-house interferon-gamma release assay were used. Gamma and delta chain CDR3 repertoires of sorted blood gammadelta T cells were compared between congenitally T. gondii-infected and uninfected infants. At 2 months, TCR sequencing included five or six infected and 10 uninfected infants, and at 1 year it included 3 infected and 4 uninfected infants. Infant repertoires were sequenced at 2 months after birth and at 1 year of age.

Sequences TVYSNPD (CDR1) and GDNSRS (CDR2) are obtained from the germline V gene (reference sequence). The CDR3 sequence holds 20 residues, the cysteine and phenylalanine included. The kept DNA is CDR3 alone, 60 bases in frame from the first base. Concerning this clone itself: Its antigen is unknown. TCRdb's entry gives the protein of a much larger clone, which mismatches this DNA's translation at residue 17, likely from a read error; the protein reported here is translated from the DNA.

Summary of the overall study and its limitations: Germline-encoded fetal-type TRDV2 CDR3 sequences seemed to be more prevalent in infected than in uninfected 2-month-old infants, with an in utero expansion footprint being suggested. At 2 months, infected infants appeared to have fewer N additions in TRGV9 and TRDV2 CDR3s than uninfected infants, particularly in TRDV2-TRDJ1 sequences. Two months was the earliest age with enough suitable sample material for TCR repertoire analysis, so newborn repertoires were not sequenced. Repertoire differences between infected and uninfected infants were less clearly seen at 1 year of age than at 2 months. Both infected and uninfected infants showed high prevalence of a public TRGV9 clonotype.

The same treatment, consisting of spiramycin and/or pyrimethamine plus sulfadiazine plus folinic acid, was given to the mothers of both infected and uninfected infants. Every infant, whether infected or uninfected, was delivered at term, after more than 37 weeks of gestation. About 1 mL of blood was processed into PBMCs by Lymphoprep gradient centrifugation, after which the PBMCs were cryopreserved in liquid nitrogen and shipped to Belgium. After thawing, the PBMCs were labeled with Zombie NIR viability dye and stained with antibodies against CD3, TCR gammadelta, Vgamma9 and Vdelta2. A FACSAria III was used to sort CD3+ TCRgammadelta+ T cells, reaching a mean purity of roughly 98%. The RNeasy Micro Kit was used to isolate RNA from roughly 10,000 sorted gammadelta T cells per sample. The infants were born to mothers who were enrolled with primary T. gondii infection during pregnancy. The infants' peripheral blood was drawn at an outpatient microbiology and virology center located in Pavia, Italy.

cDNA was generated in one tube by template-switch reverse transcription with TRGC- and TRDC-specific primers, using SuperScript II. The TRGC primer was designed so that it binds both the TRGC1 and the TRGC2 constant genes. Amplification of TRG and TRD was done with the KAPA Real-Time Library Amplification Kit, and AMPure XP beads were used for purification between steps. Index PCR with the Nextera XT Index Kit was used to add Illumina sequencing adapters. An Illumina MiSeq running the V2 300 kit was used to sequence the TRG and TRD amplicons, producing 150 bp paired-end reads. The original methods were these. Before any further analysis, FastQC version 0.11.8 was used to assess read quality. Reads were aligned against the TRG or TRD reference genes from GenBank, and CDR3 sequences were constructed using MiXCR version 3.0.3. Default MiXCR settings were kept, except that 3 rather than 5 consecutive nucleotides were used to assemble TRDD gene segments. N additions, CDR3 length, J segment length and clonotype sharing between samples were computed with VDJtools version 1.2.1. CDR3 sequences that were out of frame or contained stop codons were left out of the analysis. Infant repertoires were assessed for overlap with previously published fetal, cord blood and adult blood Vgamma9Vdelta2 repertoires. TCRdb reran clone calling on the public reads with CATT; rows sharing one DNA sequence were then combined. The V and J calls come from TCRdb's annotation, not from the publication. This sample is represented by 400 to 550 delta-chain clones; roughly 4% of them were singletons. The ten largest clones add up to around 30% of the sample.

The origin of this receptor is a child younger than 10 born to a mother with Toxoplasma gondii infection during pregnancy, either congenitally infected or uninfected (not recorded which). The chain uses TRDV3 and TRDJ1; 8 middle bases align to TRDD3. The sequencing input was gamma-delta T cells from blood. The nucleotide sequence is given as TGTGCCTTTACCCGGGCAGCCGGTTTTACGGGATACGCGTACACCGATAGACTCATCTTT. This translates into CAFTRAAGFTGYAYTDRLIF.